Each of the 16 T cell receptor beta chains below was sequenced from the same sample in a study of blood T cell repertoires in COVID-19. Sequencing was performed with immunoSEQ multiplex PCR; in TCRdb, only in-frame clones are kept and a portion is missing. The sample shows some 110,000 clones, roughly 74% of them seen only once. The sample comprised peripheral blood. Receptors originate from a man older than 75 with COVID-19, enrolled during active disease.

This clone was seen repeatedly, ten times or more. This rearrangement joins TRBV3-1 (or the pseudogene TRBV3-2) to TRBJ2-7, with TRBD2 matching over 15 bases. Germline lookup yields CDR1 LGHDT and CDR2 YNNKEL (reference sequence). Germline trimming cut 3 bases from V and 4 bases from J; bases unmatched to any gene: 1. The CDR3 sequence is 15 residues long. The DNA for the CDR3 is TGTGCCAGCAGCCAGGGACTAGCGGGAGGTTACGAGCAGTACTTC. Encoded protein: CASSQGLAGGYEQYF.

The chain couples TRBV23-1 to TRBJ2-5; 12 bases fit TRBD2. TRBV23-1 is labeled an ORF, and its function is uncertain. This CDR3 has 16 residues. V gave up 6 bases and J gave up 5 bases; unmatched junction bases: 10. CDR3 in amino acids: CASRGQTSGSCETQYF. CDR3 nucleotides: TGCGCCAGCAGGGGGCAGACTAGCGGGAGTTGCGAGACCCAGTACTTC.

The rearrangement links TRBV5-4 to TRBJ1-2; 7 bases fit TRBD1. Per the germline V gene, CDR1 is SGHNT and CDR2 is YYREEE (reference sequence). Germline trimming cut 5 bases from V and 3 bases from J; bases unmatched to any gene: 13. This CDR3 has 16 residues. Written as DNA, the CDR3 is TGTGCCAGCAGACCGCGAGGGGGCGCAGGAGACTATGGCTACACCTTC. Translated, it gives CASRPRGGAGDYGYTF.

V gene TRBV7-8 combines with J gene TRBJ1-2; the D gene is possibly TRBD1 (6 bases). Trimming pared 1 base from V and 7 bases from J, leaving 10 bases between. The CDR3 contains 13 residues. The germline V gene has CDR1 SGHVS and CDR2 FQNEAQ. CDR3 sequence (DNA): TGTGCCAGCAGCTTAGTAGGGGGTCGTGGCTACACCTTC. Translating it yields CASSLVGGRGYTF.

In DNA form, the CDR3 reads TGTGCCAGCAGCCAAATAAGGGGGCTGGCAGATACGCAGTATTTT. Translation gives CASSQIRGLADTQYF. This chain joins TRBV3-1 (or the pseudogene TRBV3-2) and TRBJ2-3, with 7 positions matching TRBD1. CDR1 and CDR2 from the germline V gene are LGHDT and YNNKEL (reference sequence). V was pared by 2 bases and J by 4 bases, with 6 bases of the junction left unmatched. This CDR3 has 15 residues.

The V call is TRBV7-2, the J call TRBJ2-1; 11 nucleotides match TRBD2. V trimming: 1 base; J trimming: 2 bases; junction bases outside the gene matches: 10. This CDR3 has 19 amino acids. Germline V gene data show CDR1 as SGHTA and CDR2 as FQGNSA. The CDR3 region has the DNA TGTGCCAGCAGCTTAGTGGGGACTAGCGGTTTGGGCCCCTACAATGAGCAGTTCTTC. It codes for CASSLVGTSGLGPYNEQFF.

This clone has more than one count but fewer than ten. CDR3 protein: CASSVSGASYEQYF. CDR3 sequence (DNA): TGTGCCAGCAGCGTTAGCGGGGCTAGCTACGAGCAGTACTTC. This chain joins TRBV9 and TRBJ2-7; 8 nucleotides match TRBD2. The trim removed 2 bases at V and 3 bases at J, leaving 4 bases unmatched. The germline CDR1 and CDR2 sequences are SGDLS and YYNGEE. The CDR3 spans 14 residues.

The chain recombines TRBV28 with TRBJ1-5, with a tentative D call TRBD1 (6 bases). The CDR3 sequence is 14 residues long. V lost 6 bases, J lost 7 bases, and 16 bases lay in between. CDR1 is MDHEN, CDR2 SYDVKM, per germline. CDR3 protein: CASREPRGGQPQHF. In DNA, the CDR3 is TGTGCCAGCAGAGAACCCAGGGGCGGGCAGCCCCAGCATTTT.

This rearrangement joins TRBV28 to TRBJ2-1; TRBD2 aligns across 15 bases. V shed 6 bases, J shed 7 bases, and the junction held 4 bases outside the gene matches. The CDR3 loop spans 15 amino acids. The V gene's germline CDR1 is MDHEN and CDR2 SYDVKM. CDR3 in amino acids: CASSIGTSGRNEQFF. As DNA, the CDR3 is TGTGCCAGCAGCATAGGGACTAGCGGGAGGAATGAGCAGTTCTTC.

This rearrangement joins TRBV25-1 to TRBJ2-7; 9 nucleotides agree with TRBD2. J lost 3 bases, V lost 4 bases, and 4 bases had no gene match. In germline, CDR1 is MGHDK, CDR2 SYGVNS. CDR3 length equals 14 residues. CDR3 nucleotide sequence: TGTGCCAGCAGTGGTAGCGGGAGCTACTACGAGCAGTACTTC. Amino acid sequence: CASSGSGSYYEQYF.

V usage is TRBV12-3 or TRBV12-4 and J usage is TRBJ2-1; D not resolved. The CDR3 has 11 residues. V shed 6 bases and J shed 9 bases, with 9 bases lying between them. CDR3 sequence reads: CASRSRAEQFF. DNA of the CDR3: TGTGCCAGCAGGAGTAGAGCTGAGCAGTTCTTC.

DNA of the CDR3: TGTGCCATCAGTGCGCAGAACAGGGGCGGCGCTGAGACCCAGTACTTC. Its protein is CAISAQNRGGAETQYF. The gene calls are TRBV10-3 and TRBJ2-5; 7 bases map to TRBD1. The germline V gene has CDR1 ENHRY and CDR2 SYGVKD. After removal of 4 bases from V and 5 bases from J, the junction contained 13 bases not matched to a gene. The CDR3 is 16 residues long.

V and J are TRBV27 and TRBJ1-1; 9 nucleotides agree with TRBD1. The germline V gene encodes CDR1 MNHEY and CDR2 SMNVEV (reference sequence). CDR3 length: 14 amino acids. Unmatched junction bases numbered 8, after V lost 7 bases and J lost 5 bases. The CDR3 reads CASTGQGFWTEAFF. The CDR3 DNA reads TGTGCCAGCACTGGACAGGGGTTCTGGACTGAAGCTTTCTTT.

The chain uses TRBV20-1 and TRBJ2-7, with TRBD2 identical over 7 bases. CDR1 is DFQATT and CDR2 is SNEGSKA in the germline V gene (reference sequence). The CDR3 contains 11 residues. Trimming removed 6 bases from V and 5 bases from J; junction bases left unmatched: 4. CDR3 loop: CSAASGHEQYF. The CDR3 DNA reads TGCAGTGCGGCTAGCGGCCACGAGCAGTACTTC.

The V and J genes are TRBV2 and TRBJ1-5; no reliable D call. Trimming pared 2 bases from V and 2 bases from J, leaving 7 bases between. There are 14 residues in the CDR3. Per germline, CDR1 SNHLY and CDR2 FYNNEI. Written as DNA, the CDR3 is TGTGCCAGCAGTGAAATGGGCCGCAATCAGCCCCAGCATTTT. It yields the protein CASSEMGRNQPQHF.

The genes are TRBV12-5 and TRBJ2-7; TRBD2 aligns across 10 bases. The CDR3 has 14 residues. The J segment lost 5 bases and the V segment lost 3 bases, leaving 4 bases of the junction unmatched. The germline V gene has CDR1 LGHNT and CDR2 FRNRAP. The CDR3 loop reads CASGLSGRGHEQYF. The CDR3 coding sequence is TGTGCTAGTGGTTTAAGCGGGAGGGGCCACGAGCAGTACTTC.